The entry that follows covers one TCR beta chain sequence. Antigen specificity is unknown. The protocol was immunoSEQ multiplex PCR, while the TCRdb copy is restricted to in-frame clones and leaves out a portion. The sample contains 93,000 or so clones, about 87% of which appear only once. This sample was included in a study of T cell responses to AZD1222 COVID-19 vaccine. For the study at large: The analysis combined second doses at about 4 or about 12 weeks.

Study-level findings and limits: The study reported that nearly half of spike-specific TCRs target unmutated variant regions. Vaccine-associated CD4 TCRs ranged over spike, dominating at 160-218 and 743-854.

This CDR3 contains 16 residues. CDR1 is MNHEY and CDR2 is SVGAGI in the germline V gene. V was trimmed by 0 bases and J by 8 bases, leaving 17 bases between them. The chain employs TRBV6-5 and TRBJ2-1, with D hard to call. This sequence was found in an adult in good health. Sample: peripheral blood, taken on day 0 of AZD1222 vaccination. The CDR3 protein is CASSYSRRAGGDEQFF. CDR3 bases: TGTGCCAGCAGTTACTCGAGGCGAGCAGGTGGAGATGAGCAGTTCTTC.